This T cell receptor beta chain was sequenced during a study of cytomegalovirus exposure and HLA in healthy donors. Researchers ran the PCR with 60 Vbeta and 13 Jbeta primers. Sequencing was performed with immunoSEQ multiplex PCR; in TCRdb, only in-frame clones are kept and a portion is missing. The sample yields around 120,000 clones, approximately 81% seen once. V was cut by 4 bases and J by 4 bases, with 10 bases left in between. Germline lookup yields CDR1 WNHNN and CDR2 SYGVQD (reference sequence). CDR3 size: 13 residues. Study-level results: Presence/absence analyses supposed approximately even sequencing depth among donors. In a later analysis, TCR beta V- and J-gene trimming showed a link to a missense DCLRE1C variant. Later analysis placed DRB1 highest and HLA-C lowest in TCR association rates, which differed by HLA locus.

Concerning this clone itself: What it binds is unknown.

The sequence derives from a man younger than 35 in good health and CMV-seronegative. The chain couples TRBV10-1 to TRBJ1-2; D remains ambiguous. The sequenced sample was PBMCs. This CDR3 is CASSVQRTYGYTF. In nucleotides, the CDR3 is TGCGCCAGCAGTGTTCAGCGGACCTATGGCTACACCTTC.